The 23 T cell receptor beta chains reported below all come from one sample, sequenced in a study of a mutant IDH1 vaccine in newly diagnosed glioma. Some clones are missing from TCRdb's copy, which holds only in-frame ones; the method was immunoSEQ multiplex PCR. The sample shows tens of thousands of clones, 80% to 90% of them seen only once. Their antigen targets remain unknown. Specified time point: week 35, safety follow-up. The investigators gave 300 ug of mutant IDH1 20-mer peptide in each vaccine dose, together with topical imiquimod. This specimen was PBMCs, taken from a glioma patient whose treatment included an IDH1 peptide vaccine. All receptors derive from a man in his forties or fifties with glioma.

The chain couples TRBV9 to TRBJ2-1; weak D call: TRBD2 (6 bases). The CDR3 sequence is 14 residues long. Germline-derived CDR1 and CDR2 are SGDLS and YYNGEE. V was shortened by 4 bases and J by 5 bases, with 13 bases between the two germline ends. This CDR3 reads CASSPRDHHNEQFF. For the CDR3, the DNA is TGTGCCAGCAGCCCGCGGGACCACCACAATGAGCAGTTCTTC.

The rearrangement joins TRBV29-1 to TRBJ2-7, with D hard to call. Germline V gene sequence: CDR1 SQVTM, CDR2 ANQGSEA. CDR3 length: 16 amino acids. V lost 0 bases to trimming and J lost 9 bases, with 24 bases between them. This CDR3 reads CSVEDGTDGLTGGQYF. CDR3 DNA: TGCAGCGTTGAAGATGGAACCGACGGCCTAACCGGTGGGCAGTACTTC.

The V call is TRBV5-4, the J call TRBJ2-7; D gene uncertain. Deletions cut 1 base from V and 10 bases from J, with 18 bases between. The CDR3 spans 14 residues. CDR1 is SGHNT, CDR2 YYREEE, per germline (reference sequence). As DNA, the CDR3 is TGTGCCAGCAGCTTGCCACCCCTAGAATCAAAACAGTACTTC. Encoded protein: CASSLPPLESKQYF.

The CDR3, as DNA: TGCGCCAGCAGCCAAGGATGGACTAGCGGTAAGACCTACAATGAGCAGTTCTTC. Translation: CASSQGWTSGKTYNEQFF. The rearrangement uses TRBV4-3 and TRBJ2-1; the match to TRBD2 covers 10 bases. The V gene end was trimmed by 1 base and the J gene end by 2 bases; junction bases not matched to a gene: 8. CDR1 LGHNA and CDR2 YSLEER come from the germline V gene. The CDR3 covers 18 residues.

The rearrangement links TRBV29-1 to TRBJ2-3, with D possibly matching TRBD1 (5 bases). The CDR3 extends over 13 amino acids. Trimming cost V 2 bases and J 4 bases, with 10 bases left between them. The germline gives CDR1 SQVTM, CDR2 ANQGSEA. CDR3 residues: CSVERTQADTQYF. Here the CDR3 DNA reads TGCAGCGTTGAACGGACACAGGCAGATACGCAGTATTTT.

The rearrangement links TRBV28 to TRBJ1-1, with 8 bases lining up with TRBD1. The trim removed 4 bases at V and 3 bases at J, leaving 10 bases unmatched. Germline V lookup: CDR1 MDHEN, CDR2 SYDVKM. The CDR3 length is 16 residues. For the CDR3, the DNA is TGTGCCAGCAGTTCCCGGGGCAGGGGGCGTTACACTGAAGCTTTCTTT. Translated: CASSSRGRGRYTEAFF.

This chain uses TRBV9 with TRBJ1-3; D unresolved. V shed 0 bases and J shed 0 bases, with 7 bases lying between them. Germline CDR1 SGDLS, CDR2 YYNGEE. CDR3 length equals 15 residues. As DNA, the CDR3 is TGTGCCAGCAGCGTAGCTGCAGGCTCTGGAAACACCATATATTTT. Its translation is CASSVAAGSGNTIYF.

The genes are TRBV6-6 and TRBJ1-5, with TRBD1 matching 9 bases. CDR3 length equals 14 residues. V was pared by 6 bases and J by 2 bases, with 2 bases of the junction left unmatched. The germline gives CDR1 MNHNY, CDR2 SVGAGI (reference sequence). CDR3 DNA: TGTGCCAGCAGGGGACAGGGAGGCAATCAGCCCCAGCATTTT. Amino acid sequence: CASRGQGGNQPQHF.

The chain combines TRBV2 with TRBJ1-2; no definite D call. There are 12 residues in the CDR3. V lost 2 bases and J 8 bases, leaving 9 bases between the germline ends. From germline, CDR1 is SNHLY and CDR2 FYNNEI. In nucleotides, the CDR3 is TGTGCCAGCAGTGAATCGGAAGGCGGCTACACCTTC. As protein: CASSESEGGYTF.

This chain links TRBV10-1 with TRBJ2-3, with 7 bases lining up with TRBD2. Germline CDR1 WNHNN, CDR2 SYGVQD (reference sequence). The CDR3 has 15 amino acids. V was pared by 7 bases and J by 2 bases, with 9 bases of the junction left unmatched. The CDR3 DNA reads as TGCGCCAGCATCCTCGGGACTACCTACACAGATACGCAGTATTTT. It is translated as CASILGTTYTDTQYF.

This chain uses TRBV4-1 with TRBJ2-5; D might be TRBD2 (5 bases). Trimming pared 0 bases from V and 5 bases from J, leaving 13 bases between. The CDR3 is made up of 15 amino acids. The V gene's germline CDR1 is MGHRA and CDR2 YSYEKL. DNA for the CDR3: TGCGCCAGCAGCCAAGACCGGGGATCTGCGGAGACCCAGTACTTC. It translates to CASSQDRGSAETQYF.

The V gene is TRBV6-1, the J gene TRBJ1-5; D perhaps matches TRBD1 (5 bases). The CDR3 loop spans 12 amino acids. The V end was cut by 5 bases, the J end by 7 bases, with 9 bases between. Germline-derived CDR1 and CDR2 are MNHNS and SASEGT. The CDR3 DNA reads TGTGCCAGCAGTTCCAGGGAACAGCCCCAGCATTTT. Its protein product is CASSSREQPQHF.

The rearrangement links TRBV30 to TRBJ1-6; no clear D gene. Germline V CDR1 and CDR2: GTSNPN, SVGIG (reference sequence). V shed 2 bases and J shed 8 bases, with 10 bases lying between them. The CDR3 runs to 13 residues. CDR3 nucleotide sequence: TGTGCCTGGAGTCGGGGTCGGGATTCACCCCTCCACTTT. It is translated as CAWSRGRDSPLHF.

Here the CDR3 reads CASSKAQPSGSNEQFF. The CDR3 DNA reads as TGTGCCAGCAGCAAAGCGCAACCTAGCGGGAGCAATGAGCAGTTCTTC. V and J are TRBV21-1 and TRBJ2-1; the tabulated D call, TRBD2, remains unverified against the DNA. TRBV21-1 is described as a pseudogene. The CDR3 is 16 residues long.

V and J are TRBV11-3 and TRBJ1-3; no reliable D call. From germline, CDR1 is SGHNT and CDR2 YENEEA. The V gene lost 4 bases and the J gene lost 1 base, with 11 bases spanning the gap. The CDR3 sequence is 15 residues long. The CDR3 nucleotides are TGTGCCAGCAGCTCCGGAGAGAGTTCTGGAAACACCATATATTTT. Its translation is CASSSGESSGNTIYF.

The chain employs TRBV5-5 and TRBJ2-7, with D unclear. The V end was cut by 0 bases, the J end by 0 bases, with 7 bases between. This CDR3 has 14 residues. Germline CDR1 SGHKS, CDR2 YYEKEE (reference sequence). As DNA, the CDR3 is TGTGCCAGCAGCTTGGAAAGGACCTCCTACGAGCAGTACTTC. Its translation: CASSLERTSYEQYF.

V gene TRBV15 combines with J gene TRBJ2-3; the D is unclear. With 4 bases removed from V and 0 bases from J, the gap between germline ends came to 8 bases. The germline V gene has CDR1 LNHNV and CDR2 YYDKDF (reference sequence). There are 14 residues in the CDR3. In nucleotides, the CDR3 is TGTGCCACCAGCACCCGGGCCAGCACAGATACGCAGTATTTT. Amino acid sequence: CATSTRASTDTQYF.

This rearrangement joins TRBV7-8 to TRBJ2-1; 7 nucleotides line up with TRBD2. The CDR3 runs 15 residues. Germline V gives CDR1 SGHVS, CDR2 FQNEAQ. Trimming at V came to 5 bases and at J to 7 bases, leaving 11 bases not matched to a gene. The CDR3 DNA is TGTGCCAGCAGCCCTCAGCGGGGCGCTGGGAATGAGCAGTTCTTC. This gives the protein CASSPQRGAGNEQFF.

This chain links TRBV7-8 with TRBJ2-1; 12 bases fit TRBD2. V shed 1 base, J shed 3 bases, and the junction held 10 bases outside the gene matches. The CDR3 contains 19 residues. The germline V gene has CDR1 SGHVS and CDR2 FQNEAQ. CDR3 coding DNA: TGTGCCAGCAGCTTAGGAATGATCGGGACTAGCGGGTTCTACAATGAGCAGTTCTTC. It codes for CASSLGMIGTSGFYNEQFF.

The V and J genes are TRBV5-1 and TRBJ2-1; D may match TRBD1 or TRBD2 (5 bases each). V was clipped by 2 bases and J by 0 bases, with 9 bases between them. The CDR3 length is 15 residues. From germline, CDR1 is SGHRS and CDR2 YFSETQ. Here the CDR3 reads CASSLGTGSYNEQFF. The CDR3 nucleotides read TGCGCCAGCAGCTTAGGGACGGGCTCCTACAATGAGCAGTTCTTC. The full variable domain, with the rest looked up from reference TRBV5-1 and TRBJ2-1, is KAGVTQTPRYLIKTRGQQVTLSCSPISGHRSVSWYQQTPGQGLQFLFEYFSETQRNKGNFPGRFSGRQFSNSRSEMNVSTLELGDSALYLCASSLGTGSYNEQFFGPGTRLTVL.

The CDR3: CASSFRGGGQPQHF. The CDR3 DNA reads as TGTGCCAGCAGTTTTAGAGGGGGCGGTCAGCCCCAGCATTTT. This chain links TRBV28 with TRBJ1-5, with 7 bases fitting TRBD1. Germline CDR1 is MDHEN and CDR2 is SYDVKM. This CDR3 has 14 residues. The V and J ends lost 3 bases and 6 bases, in that order; junction bases with no gene match: 5. Full variable domain (missing parts from reference TRBV28 and TRBJ1-5): DVKVTQSSRYLVKRTGEKVFLECVQDMDHENMFWYRQDPGLGLRLIYFSYDVKMKEKGDIPEGYSVSREKKERFSLILESASTNQTSMYLCASSFRGGGQPQHFGDGTRLSIL.

The chain has TRBV6-1 and TRBJ2-2; possible D gene TRBD1, 7 bases. Trimming removed 4 bases from V and 0 bases from J, with 12 bases in between. The CDR3 spans 16 residues. Germline lookup yields CDR1 MNHNS and CDR2 SASEGT. The CDR3 DNA sequence: TGTGCCAGCAGTGTCAGGGGGGCAGCGAACACCGGGGAGCTGTTTTTT. This encodes CASSVRGAANTGELFF.

This chain connects TRBV19 to TRBJ1-1, with unresolved D. The CDR3 covers 13 residues. The V gene lost 3 bases and the J gene lost 1 base, with 6 bases spanning the gap. From germline, CDR1 is LNHDA and CDR2 SQIVND (reference sequence). The CDR3, as DNA: TGTGCCAGTAGTATCGGTCGGAACACTGAAGCTTTCTTT. Translated: CASSIGRNTEAFF.